This T cell receptor (beta chain) was identified in a study of cytomegalovirus exposure and HLA in healthy donors. General study findings and limits: Many donors shared some public TCRs, even though most TCR sequences were rare. Association of 16,951 TCR beta sequences with HLA alleles was found at 0.05 false discovery rate in a later analysis. Most of the TCR beta V segments (in an earlier analysis) were productive either about 90% or about 30% of the time. Common viral pathogens seemed to be connected with several of the most significant clusters, according to a later analysis.

This PCR relied on a set of 60 Vbeta primers and 13 Jbeta primers. Measured with immunoSEQ multiplex PCR; TCRdb has only the in-frame clones, and not every one. The repertoire includes about 87,000 clones, over 65% of them detected once, and approximately 20% sits in the top ten. This CDR3 comprises 14 residues. CDR1 SNHLY and CDR2 FYNNEI come from the germline V gene. V was pared by 4 bases and J by 4 bases, with 7 bases of the junction left unmatched. Comments on this clone: The target antigen is unknown.

The sample was PBMCs. The rearrangement links TRBV2 to TRBJ2-7; TRBD1 matches 7 bases. The receptor's source is a man aged 25 to 40 in good health and CMV-seropositive. CDR3 amino acids: CASSVDRETYEQYF. Written as DNA, the CDR3 is TGTGCCAGCAGTGTAGACAGGGAGACTTACGAGCAGTACTTC.